The 13 T cell receptor beta chains below come from one sample, sequenced in a study of T cells after posttransplantation cyclophosphamide. This table comes from immunoSEQ multiplex PCR, and its TCRdb copy is limited to in-frame clones, with some not included. The table includes about 66,000 clones, 80% to 95% detected once. The sample comprised PBMCs. The receptors derive from a woman aged 25 to 39 in good health and a related stem cell transplant donor.

The chain couples TRBV5-6 to TRBJ1-1; D gene unclear. The CDR3 has 13 residues. The germline V and J ends were trimmed by 1 base and 2 bases, with 6 bases remaining between them. Germline V gene sequence: CDR1 SGHDT, CDR2 YYEEEE. The CDR3 is CASSLRVNTEAFF. The CDR3 nucleotides are TGTGCCAGCAGCTTGCGAGTTAACACTGAAGCTTTCTTT.

V is TRBV7-9 and J is TRBJ2-3; D is possibly TRBD2 (5 bases). V was cut by 1 base and J by 2 bases, with 7 bases left in between. In germline, CDR1 is SEHNR, CDR2 FQNEAQ (reference sequence). The CDR3 extends over 14 amino acids. The CDR3 loop is CASSLGRVTDTQYF. The CDR3 DNA reads as TGTGCCAGCAGCTTAGGGCGGGTCACAGATACGCAGTATTTT.

The chain employs TRBV28 and TRBJ2-7; perhaps D is TRBD1 or TRBD2 (5 bases each). Per the germline V gene, CDR1 is MDHEN and CDR2 is SYDVKM. V was trimmed by 6 bases and J by 8 bases, leaving 14 bases between them. CDR3 length: 12 amino acids. The chain's CDR3 is CASSPPRGKQYF. In DNA, the CDR3 is TGTGCCAGCAGCCCACCGAGGGGTAAGCAGTACTTC.

The chain links TRBV7-8 to TRBJ1-6; D is ambiguous. Germline CDR1 reads SGHVS; CDR2 reads FQNEAQ. The CDR3 runs 14 residues. Trimming pared 0 bases from V and 7 bases from J, leaving 7 bases between. CDR3 sequence (DNA): TGTGCCAGCAGCTTAGCGCAAGAGAATTCACCCCTCCACTTT. Residues: CASSLAQENSPLHF. The variable domain in full, completed from reference TRBV7-8 and TRBJ1-6, reads GAGVSQSPRYKVAKRGQDVALRCDPISGHVSLFWYQQALGQGPEFLTYFQNEAQLDKSGLPSDRFFAERPEGSVSTLKIQRTQQEDSAVYLCASSLAQENSPLHFGNGTRLTVT.

The J gene is TRBJ1-1, the V gene TRBV7-2; 9 bases are a match to TRBD1. The CDR3 extends over 14 amino acids. V trimming: 2 bases; J trimming: 6 bases; junction bases outside the gene matches: 4. Germline CDR1 is SGHTA and CDR2 is FQGNSA. CDR3 region: CASSLWGTGSEAFF. CDR3 bases: TGTGCCAGCAGCTTATGGGGGACAGGGTCTGAAGCTTTCTTT.

The genes are TRBV19 and TRBJ1-4; no definite D call. The CDR3 extends over 14 amino acids. Looked up from germline, CDR1 is LNHDA and CDR2 is SQIVND (reference sequence). Trimming stripped 3 bases from V and 8 bases from J, with 13 bases between. CDR3 sequence: CASSMNNVGEKLFF. CDR3 DNA sequence: TGTGCCAGTAGTATGAATAACGTGGGAGAAAAACTGTTTTTT.

On this clone itself: Other nucleotide sequences in the sample specify the same CDR3. The chain recombines TRBV6-5 with TRBJ1-1; D gene ambiguous. The CDR3 has 12 residues. CDR1 MNHEY and CDR2 SVGAGI come from the germline V gene. Trimming left V 2 bases short and J 1 base short, with 2 bases between. This CDR3 is CASSYRNTEAFF. The CDR3 nucleotides are TGTGCCAGCAGTTACCGGAACACTGAAGCTTTCTTT.

This clone was detected only once. The chain links TRBV6-4 to TRBJ2-1; 11 nucleotides agree with TRBD2. This CDR3 has 17 residues. J lost 3 bases, V lost 4 bases, and 8 bases had no gene match. Germline CDR1 MRHNA, CDR2 SNTAGT. CDR3 nucleotide sequence: TGTGCCAGCAGTGGGCCAATAGCGGGGGGGGACTACAATGAGCAGTTCTTC. Its protein product is CASSGPIAGGDYNEQFF.

V and J are TRBV4-3 and TRBJ1-3; TRBD1 matches 7 bases. The CDR3 extends over 16 amino acids. V shed 1 base and J 2 bases; nucleotides not matched to a gene: 5. CDR1 LGHNA and CDR2 YSLEER come from the germline V gene. The CDR3 is CASSQGQGNTGNTIYF. The CDR3 DNA follows: TGCGCCAGCAGCCAAGGACAGGGAAACACTGGAAACACCATATATTTT.

The genes are TRBV5-4 and TRBJ1-6, with 10 bases that match TRBD1. The CDR3 contains 16 residues. V shed 4 bases, J shed 8 bases, and the junction held 9 bases outside the gene matches. CDR1 and CDR2 (germline): SGHNT, YYREEE (reference sequence). DNA of the CDR3: TGTGCCAGCAGCCCCCCGATGGGACAGGGGTATTCACCCCTCCACTTT. Translating gives CASSPPMGQGYSPLHF.

The V and J genes are TRBV18 and TRBJ2-7, with TRBD1 matching 7 bases. Germline CDR1 is KGHSH and CDR2 is LQKENI. CDR3 length: 17 residues. The ends lost 3 bases at V and 3 bases at J; junction bases unmatched: 14. CDR3: CASSPSPARTGHYEQYF. Written as DNA, the CDR3 is TGTGCCAGCTCACCGTCCCCAGCGAGGACAGGTCACTACGAGCAGTACTTC.

In this sample, this clone turned up once. The chain joins TRBV27 to TRBJ1-1; 7 bases are shared with TRBD1. V lost 3 bases and J lost 1; bases outside the gene matches: 2. This CDR3 is 14 amino acids long. Germline CDR1 MNHEY, CDR2 SMNVEV (reference sequence). The CDR3 DNA follows: TGTGCCAGCAGTTTGAACAGGGGGAACACTGAAGCTTTCTTT. It is translated as CASSLNRGNTEAFF.

This chain uses TRBV21-1 with TRBJ2-7; the DNA was not used to check the table's D call, TRBD1. TRBV21-1 is assigned pseudogene status. This CDR3 has 17 amino acids. CDR3 amino acids: CASSKFPPGQGQYEQYF. In nucleotides, the CDR3 is TGTGCCAGCAGCAAATTCCCTCCAGGACAGGGCCAATACGAGCAGTACTTC.